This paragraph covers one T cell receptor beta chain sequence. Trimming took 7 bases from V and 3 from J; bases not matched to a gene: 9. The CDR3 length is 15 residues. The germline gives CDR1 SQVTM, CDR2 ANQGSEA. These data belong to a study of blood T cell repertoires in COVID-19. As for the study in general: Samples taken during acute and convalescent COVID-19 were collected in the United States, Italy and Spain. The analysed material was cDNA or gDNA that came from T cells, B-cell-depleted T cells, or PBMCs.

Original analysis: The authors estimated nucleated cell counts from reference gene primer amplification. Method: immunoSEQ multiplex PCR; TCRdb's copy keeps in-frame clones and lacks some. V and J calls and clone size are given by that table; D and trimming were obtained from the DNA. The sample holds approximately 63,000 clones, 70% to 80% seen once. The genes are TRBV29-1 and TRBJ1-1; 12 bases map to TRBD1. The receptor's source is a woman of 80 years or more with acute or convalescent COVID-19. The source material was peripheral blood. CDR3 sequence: CSASGTGGKDTEAFF. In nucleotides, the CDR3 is TGCAGCGCCTCCGGGACAGGGGGCAAGGACACTGAAGCTTTCTTT.